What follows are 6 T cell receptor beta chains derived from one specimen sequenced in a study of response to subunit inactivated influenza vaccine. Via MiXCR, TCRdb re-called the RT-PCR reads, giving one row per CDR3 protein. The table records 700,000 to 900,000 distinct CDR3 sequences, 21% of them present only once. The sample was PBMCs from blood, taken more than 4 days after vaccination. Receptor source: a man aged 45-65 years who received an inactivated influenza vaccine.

The DNA of the CDR3 is TGTGCCAGCTCACATTCTAGCTCCTACGAGCAGTACTTC. It codes for CASSHSSSYEQYF. The V gene is TRBV18, the J gene TRBJ2-7, with D unresolved. Per germline, CDR1 KGHSH and CDR2 LQKENI. The CDR3 is made up of 13 amino acids. The V and J ends lost 4 bases and 0 bases respectively, with 7 bases between them.

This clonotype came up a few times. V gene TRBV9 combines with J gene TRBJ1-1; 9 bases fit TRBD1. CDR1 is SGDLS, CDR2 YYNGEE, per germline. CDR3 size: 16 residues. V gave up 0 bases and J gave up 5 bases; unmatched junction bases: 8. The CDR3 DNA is TGTGCCAGCAGCGTAGGCACAGGGGGCGTAGAGACTGAAGCTTTCTTT. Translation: CASSVGTGGVETEAFF. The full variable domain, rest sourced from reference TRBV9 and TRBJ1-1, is DSGVTQTPKHLITATGQRVTLRCSPRSGDLSVYWYQQSLDQGLQFLIQYYNGEERAKGNILERFSAQQFPDLHSELNLSSLELGDSALYFCASSVGTGGVETEAFFGQGTRLTVV.

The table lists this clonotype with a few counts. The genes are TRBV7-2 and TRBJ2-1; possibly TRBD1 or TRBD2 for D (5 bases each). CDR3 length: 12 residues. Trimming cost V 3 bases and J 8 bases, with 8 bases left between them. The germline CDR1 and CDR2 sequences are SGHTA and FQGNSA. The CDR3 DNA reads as TGTGCCAGCAGCTTGTCGGGACATGAGCAGTTCTTC. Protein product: CASSLSGHEQFF.

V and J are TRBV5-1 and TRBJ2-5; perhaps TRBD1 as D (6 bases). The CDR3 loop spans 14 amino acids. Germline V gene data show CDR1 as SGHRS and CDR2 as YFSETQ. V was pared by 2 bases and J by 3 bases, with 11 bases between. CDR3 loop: CASSFGAGEETQYF. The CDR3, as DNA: TGCGCCAGCAGCTTTGGGGCAGGGGAAGAGACCCAGTACTTC.

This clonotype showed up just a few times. As DNA, the CDR3 is TGCAGCGTTTCGGACAACTACGAGCAGTACTTC. The encoded protein is CSVSDNYEQYF. This chain uses TRBV29-1 with TRBJ2-7, with D possibly TRBD1 on 5 matching bases. The CDR3 loop spans 11 amino acids. CDR1 is SQVTM, CDR2 ANQGSEA, per germline. Trimming stripped 5 bases from V and 3 bases from J, with 8 bases between.

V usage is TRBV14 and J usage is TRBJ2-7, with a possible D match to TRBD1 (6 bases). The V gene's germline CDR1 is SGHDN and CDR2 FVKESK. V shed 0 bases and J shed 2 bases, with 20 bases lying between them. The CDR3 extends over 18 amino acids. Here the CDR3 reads CASSQEIGRGYPTYEQYF. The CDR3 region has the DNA TGTGCCAGCAGCCAAGAAATAGGCAGGGGATATCCCACCTACGAGCAGTACTTC.